The clone carrying this T cell receptor (beta chain) is a singleton in its sample. The antigen is not known. Profiles of TCR beta VDJ and CDR3 were generated from a genomic DNA template. Using its own MiXCR run on the reads, TCRdb lists one record per CDR3 protein. The profile shows around 190,000 distinct CDR3 sequences, around half of them singletons. This sample was taken from a study of CD8+CD57+ T cells in acquired aplastic anemia. Study findings and constraints: Around 27 was the count of CD8+ CDR3 sequences that patients shared with controls.

This CDR3 spans 12 amino acids. Germline V lookup: CDR1 SQVTM, CDR2 ANQGSEA. The sample was sorted CD4+, CD8+, or CD8+CD57+ T cells (not recorded which) from PBMCs. The chain uses TRBV29-1 and TRBJ2-5; D uncertain. Matching the DNA end better, TRBJ2-4 makes the J call doubtful. The sequence came from a human donor in good health, serving as a control. CDR3: CSVEAGGSIQYF. The CDR3 DNA reads as TGCAGCGTTGAGGCCGGTGGAAGCATTCAGTACTTC.